These 23 T cell receptor beta chains were all obtained from the same sample, sequenced in a study of blood T cell repertoires in COVID-19. The repertoire was sequenced with immunoSEQ multiplex PCR; TCRdb's copy has only in-frame clones and lacks some. The sample shows 200,000 to 300,000 clones, approximately 86% of them seen only once. The sequencing input was peripheral blood. The receptors here all came from an older woman with COVID-19, enrolled during active disease.

V usage is TRBV7-2 and J usage is TRBJ2-5; TRBD2 might be the D (6 bases). Deletions cut 5 bases from V and 5 bases from J, with 18 bases between. CDR1 and CDR2 from the germline V gene are SGHTA and FQGNSA. The CDR3 covers 15 residues. CDR3 in DNA: TGTGCCAGCAGCCCCTTCGGGGGTGACGGGGAGACCCAGTACTTC. Its translation: CASSPFGGDGETQYF.

The rearrangement links TRBV6-5 to TRBJ2-5, with 7 bases identical to TRBD1. Trimming removed 6 bases from V and 2 bases from J; junction bases left unmatched: 6. The CDR3 consists of 14 residues. In germline, CDR1 is MNHEY, CDR2 SVGAGI. The CDR3 DNA reads TGTGCCAGCAGACAGGGACAGATACAAGAGACCCAGTACTTC. Translation: CASRQGQIQETQYF.

The chain employs TRBV28 and TRBJ1-5; TRBD1 matches 10 bases. The J segment lost 6 bases and the V segment lost 5 bases, leaving 10 bases of the junction unmatched. Germline V lookup: CDR1 MDHEN, CDR2 SYDVKM. The CDR3 is 16 amino acids. The CDR3 nucleotides are TGTGCCAGCAGTAACGCCGGGACAGGGGCGGGTCAGCCCCAGCATTTT. Its translation is CASSNAGTGAGQPQHF.

The V and J genes are TRBV6-2 or TRBV6-3 and TRBJ2-3; maybe TRBD2 (6 bases). This CDR3 has 15 residues. V dropped 2 bases and J dropped 1 base, with 10 bases sitting between them. The germline V gene has CDR1 MNHEY and CDR2 SVGEGT. The CDR3 DNA reads TGTGCCAGCAGTTACGGCGGGACCCGCACAGATACGCAGTATTTT. It is translated as CASSYGGTRTDTQYF.

The V gene is TRBV6-5, the J gene TRBJ1-4, with TRBD1 matching 8 bases. The CDR3 loop spans 14 amino acids. Germline values: CDR1 MNHEY, CDR2 SVGAGI. V was clipped by 7 bases and J by 2 bases; unmatched bases: 3. The CDR3 DNA follows: TGTGCCAGCATGTCAGGGGGCACTAATGAAAAACTGTTTTTT. Residues: CASMSGGTNEKLFF.

The chain combines TRBV10-3 with TRBJ2-5; 7 bases map to TRBD2. The CDR3 contains 17 residues. Germline V gene lookup returns CDR1 ENHRY and CDR2 SYGVKD. The ends lost 4 bases at V and 1 base at J; junction bases unmatched: 12. The DNA of the CDR3 is TGTGCCATCAGTGCTCACACCGGGACTAACAGCCAAGAGACCCAGTACTTC. Amino acids: CAISAHTGTNSQETQYF.

The rearrangement uses TRBV3-1 (or the pseudogene TRBV3-2) and TRBJ1-2, with a weak D call TRBD1 (5 bases). This CDR3 spans 13 amino acids. V lost 1 base and J 7 bases, leaving 10 bases between the germline ends. Germline V gene data show CDR1 as LGHDT and CDR2 as YNNKEL (reference sequence). DNA of the CDR3: TGTGCCAGCAGCCAAGTAAATAGGGGTGGCTACACCTTC. Translated, it gives CASSQVNRGGYTF.

The V gene is TRBV10-3, the J gene TRBJ2-5; a weak D match, TRBD2 (6 bases). The CDR3 loop spans 14 amino acids. Trimming cost V 4 bases and J 6 bases, with 15 bases left between them. Germline V lookup: CDR1 ENHRY, CDR2 SYGVKD. The CDR3 bases are TGTGCCATCAGTGCGGGAGAGGAGGGTCAGACCCAGTACTTC. Residues: CAISAGEEGQTQYF.

The chain combines TRBV3-1 (or the pseudogene TRBV3-2) with TRBJ1-2; TRBD1 agrees at 9 bases. Losses at the gene ends were 4 bases for V and 7 bases for J; bases not matched to a gene: 4. This CDR3 comprises 13 residues. Per the germline V gene, CDR1 is LGHDT and CDR2 is YNNKEL (reference sequence). CDR3 in amino acids: CASSPRTGVGYTF. CDR3 DNA: TGTGCCAGCAGCCCTCGGACAGGGGTTGGCTACACCTTC.

V and J are TRBV5-5 and TRBJ1-3; D call uncertain. The CDR3 runs to 15 residues. The ends were cut back, 3 bases at V and 0 bases at J, with 10 bases in the middle. Germline lookup yields CDR1 SGHKS and CDR2 YYEKEE (reference sequence). CDR3 protein: CASSSSVNSGNTIYF. DNA for the CDR3: TGTGCCAGCAGCTCCTCAGTGAACTCTGGAAACACCATATATTTT.

The chain employs TRBV5-1 and TRBJ2-7, with 8 positions matching TRBD2. Trimming at V came to 0 bases and at J to 1 base, leaving 6 bases not matched to a gene. Germline-derived CDR1 and CDR2 are SGHRS and YFSETQ. The CDR3 loop spans 16 amino acids. The CDR3 DNA is TGCGCCAGCAGCTTGGAAGGCGGGAGGACTTCCTACGAGCAGTACTTC. This gives the protein CASSLEGGRTSYEQYF.

Remarks on this clone: Other DNA variants within this sample encode the same CDR3. The chain joins TRBV19 to TRBJ2-5, with 8 bases matching TRBD1. The CDR3 consists of 15 residues. The V and J ends lost 1 base and 2 bases, in that order; junction bases with no gene match: 3. Germline V lookup: CDR1 LNHDA, CDR2 SQIVND (reference sequence). CDR3: CASSIAGTGQETQYF. In nucleotides, the CDR3 is TGTGCCAGTAGTATAGCCGGGACAGGTCAAGAGACCCAGTACTTC.

J is TRBJ1-2 and V is TRBV4-2; D not resolved. The CDR3 has 14 residues. Germline assignment: CDR1 LGHNA and CDR2 YNFKEQ. V dropped 0 bases and J dropped 2 bases, with 7 bases sitting between them. The CDR3 sequence: CASSQDVRNYGYTF. The CDR3 DNA reads as TGTGCCAGCAGCCAAGACGTCAGGAACTATGGCTACACCTTC.

This clone has just a few counts. This sequence joins TRBV18 and TRBJ1-6, with D possibly TRBD1 on 5 matching bases. This CDR3 has 16 residues. Trimming took off 3 bases at V and 5 bases at J, with 14 bases between the two ends. The germline CDR1 and CDR2 sequences are KGHSH and LQKENI. CDR3 DNA sequence: TGTGCCAGCTCACCGCGGGACGGCAGAGATAATTCACCCCTCCACTTT. Amino acids: CASSPRDGRDNSPLHF.

The chain uses TRBV5-5 and TRBJ1-2; 10 bases line up with TRBD1. Germline CDR1 reads SGHKS; CDR2 reads YYEKEE (reference sequence). With V trimmed by 4 bases and J by 4 bases, 10 bases remained unmatched. CDR3 size: 16 residues. This CDR3 is CASSPDPGTGVYGYTF. CDR3 coding DNA: TGTGCCAGCAGCCCGGATCCCGGGACAGGGGTCTATGGCTACACCTTC.

The rearrangement joins TRBV7-9 to TRBJ2-1, with TRBD2 as a possible D gene (6 bases). CDR3 length equals 13 residues. Trimming pared 6 bases from V and 2 bases from J, leaving 8 bases between. Germline V gene sequence: CDR1 SEHNR, CDR2 FQNEAQ (reference sequence). In DNA, the CDR3 is TGTGCCAGCAGGGAGGGGACCTACAATGAGCAGTTCTTC. It codes for CASREGTYNEQFF.

V is TRBV5-1 and J is TRBJ2-2, with 7 bases that match TRBD2. CDR1 and CDR2 (germline): SGHRS, YFSETQ. The CDR3 has 16 residues. V was clipped by 6 bases and J by 0 bases; unmatched bases: 8. The CDR3 DNA is TGCGCCAGCACGGGGAGGGAAACAACGAACACCGGGGAGCTGTTTTTT. Translating gives CASTGRETTNTGELFF.

The chain has TRBV2 and TRBJ1-5, with D uncertain. V shed 2 bases and J shed 4 bases, with 6 bases lying between them. The CDR3 covers 13 residues. The germline CDR1 and CDR2 sequences are SNHLY and FYNNEI. The CDR3: CASSEFPNQPQHF. The CDR3 DNA is TGTGCCAGCAGTGAATTCCCTAATCAGCCCCAGCATTTT. Complete variable domain (other parts from reference TRBV2 and TRBJ1-5): EPEVTQTPSHQVTQMGQEVILRCVPISNHLYFYWYRQILGQKVEFLVSFYNNEISEKSEIFDDQFSVERPDGSNFTLKIRSTKLEDSAMYFCASSEFPNQPQHFGDGTRLSIL.

The V gene is TRBV3-1 (or the pseudogene TRBV3-2), the J gene TRBJ1-1; D possibly corresponds to TRBD1 (5 bases). Per germline, CDR1 LGHDT and CDR2 YNNKEL (reference sequence). This CDR3 contains 14 residues. V dropped 3 bases and J dropped 2 bases, with 10 bases sitting between them. CDR3 in amino acids: CASSQGRGNTEAFF. The DNA for the CDR3 is TGTGCCAGCAGCCAGGGGCGGGGTAACACTGAAGCTTTCTTT.

The chain has TRBV4-3 and TRBJ2-1, with 9 bases matching TRBD2. CDR3 length: 18 amino acids. The V gene end was trimmed by 2 bases and the J gene end by 8 bases; junction bases not matched to a gene: 16. Germline V gene lookup returns CDR1 LGHNA and CDR2 YSLEER. The CDR3: CASSQKMVAGVSPDEQFF. The CDR3 DNA reads TGCGCCAGCAGCCAAAAGATGGTAGCGGGAGTGTCCCCCGATGAGCAGTTCTTC.

CDR3 region: CASSHLGGTQYF. CDR3 in DNA: TGCGCCAGCAGCCACCTGGGGGGGACCCAGTACTTC. The chain has TRBV4-3 and TRBJ2-5; tentative D call: TRBD2 (6 bases). Trimming removed 3 bases at V and 7 bases at J, with 9 bases between. This CDR3 has 12 residues. Per the germline V gene, CDR1 is LGHNA and CDR2 is YSLEER.

V and J are TRBV6-5 and TRBJ1-5; 10 bases line up with TRBD1. CDR1 MNHEY and CDR2 SVGAGI come from the germline V gene. CDR3 length equals 15 residues. Trimming took 5 bases from V and 1 from J; bases not matched to a gene: 2. CDR3 sequence reads: CASSRDRGSNQPQHF. The CDR3, as DNA: TGTGCCAGCAGTCGGGACAGGGGAAGCAATCAGCCCCAGCATTTT.

This chain connects TRBV4-1 to TRBJ2-7; 10 nucleotides match TRBD2. The CDR3 consists of 16 residues. The J segment lost 5 bases and the V segment lost 4 bases, leaving 11 bases of the junction unmatched. Per the germline V gene, CDR1 is MGHRA and CDR2 is YSYEKL. Here the CDR3 reads CASSLRRTGLADEQYF. CDR3 DNA: TGCGCCAGCAGCCTAAGGCGGACAGGACTAGCGGACGAGCAGTACTTC.